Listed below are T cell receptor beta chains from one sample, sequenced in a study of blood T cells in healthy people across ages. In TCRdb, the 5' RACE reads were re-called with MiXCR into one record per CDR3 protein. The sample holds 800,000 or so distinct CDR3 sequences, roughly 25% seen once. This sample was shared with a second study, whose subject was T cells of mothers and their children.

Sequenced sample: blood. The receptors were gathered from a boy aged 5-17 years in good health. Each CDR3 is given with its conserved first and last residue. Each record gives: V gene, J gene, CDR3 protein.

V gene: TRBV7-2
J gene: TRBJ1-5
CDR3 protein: CASSLQGGMRQPQHF

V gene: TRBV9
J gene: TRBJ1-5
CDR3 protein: CASTPSGTGNQPQHF

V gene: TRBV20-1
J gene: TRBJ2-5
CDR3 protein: CSAPGGASGRIPFF

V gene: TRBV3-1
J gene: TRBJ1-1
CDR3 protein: CASSPDRTGVWTEAFF

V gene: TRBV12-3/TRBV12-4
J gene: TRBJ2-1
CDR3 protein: CASEPGTKLSSYNEQFF

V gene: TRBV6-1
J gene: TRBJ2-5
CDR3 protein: CATYPSGLAGGAVGTQYF

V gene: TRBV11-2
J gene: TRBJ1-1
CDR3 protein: CASSPVRGPDTEAFF

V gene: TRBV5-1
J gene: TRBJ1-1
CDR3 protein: CASQEQGTEAFF

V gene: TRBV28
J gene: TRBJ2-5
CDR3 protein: CASSWRRDLQETQYF

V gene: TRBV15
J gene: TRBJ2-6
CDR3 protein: CATSARTGTGANVLTF

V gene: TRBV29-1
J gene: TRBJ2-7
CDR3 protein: CSVEGGVDEQYF

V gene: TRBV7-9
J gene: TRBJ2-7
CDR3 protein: CASSFEGGIYEQYF

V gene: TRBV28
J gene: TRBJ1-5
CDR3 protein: CASSSGTGGGQPQHF

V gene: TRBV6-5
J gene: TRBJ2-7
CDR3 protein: CASSSPRVGYEQYF

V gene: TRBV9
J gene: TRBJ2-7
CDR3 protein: CASSVGREPYEQYF

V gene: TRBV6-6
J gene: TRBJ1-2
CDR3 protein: CASGGSPNQRDGYTF

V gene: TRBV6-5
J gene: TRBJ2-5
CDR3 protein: CASSSFATETQYF

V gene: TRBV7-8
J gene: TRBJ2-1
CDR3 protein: CASSVRVAGGDNEQFF

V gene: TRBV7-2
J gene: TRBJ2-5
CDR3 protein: CASSPGTSGSF

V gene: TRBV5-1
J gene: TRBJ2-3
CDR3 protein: CASSLEVGFSDTQYF

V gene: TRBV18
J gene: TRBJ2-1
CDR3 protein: CASSPPTSLLYNEQFF

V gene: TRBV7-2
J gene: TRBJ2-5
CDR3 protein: CASSLSTGETQYF

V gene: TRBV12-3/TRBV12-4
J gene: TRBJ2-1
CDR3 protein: CASSFLGLGSGGAGEQFF

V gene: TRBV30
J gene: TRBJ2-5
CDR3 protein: CAWIWPDRETQYF

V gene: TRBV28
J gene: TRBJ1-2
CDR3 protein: CASSPGGVRYGYTF

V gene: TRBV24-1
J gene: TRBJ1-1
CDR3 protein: CATSGQASEAFF

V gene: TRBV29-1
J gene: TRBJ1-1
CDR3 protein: CSVVQGLNTEAFF

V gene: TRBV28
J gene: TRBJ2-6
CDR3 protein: CASSLGRVSGANVLTF

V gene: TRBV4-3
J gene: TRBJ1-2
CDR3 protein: CASSQEPGNYGYTF

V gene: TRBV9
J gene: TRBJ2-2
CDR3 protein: CASSAPSAGVAGELFF

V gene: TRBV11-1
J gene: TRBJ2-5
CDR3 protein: CASSLIYETQYF